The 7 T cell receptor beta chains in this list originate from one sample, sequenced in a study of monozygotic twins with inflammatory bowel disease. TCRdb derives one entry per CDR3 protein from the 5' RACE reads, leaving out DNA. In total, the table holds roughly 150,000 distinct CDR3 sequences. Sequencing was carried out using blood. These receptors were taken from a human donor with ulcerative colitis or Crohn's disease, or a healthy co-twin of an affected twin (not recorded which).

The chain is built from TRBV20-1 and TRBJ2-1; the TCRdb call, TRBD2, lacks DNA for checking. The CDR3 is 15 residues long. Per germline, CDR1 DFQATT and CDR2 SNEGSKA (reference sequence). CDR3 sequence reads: CSAPPSGSSYNEQFF.

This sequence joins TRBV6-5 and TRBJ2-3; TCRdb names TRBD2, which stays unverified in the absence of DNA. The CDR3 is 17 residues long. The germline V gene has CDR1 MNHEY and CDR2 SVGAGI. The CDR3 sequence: CASSFWTSGSFTDTQYF.

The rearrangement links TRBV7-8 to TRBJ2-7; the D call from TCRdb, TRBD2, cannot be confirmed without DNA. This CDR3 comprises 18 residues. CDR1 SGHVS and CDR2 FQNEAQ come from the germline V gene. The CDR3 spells CASSLTVGTSGRMYEQYF.

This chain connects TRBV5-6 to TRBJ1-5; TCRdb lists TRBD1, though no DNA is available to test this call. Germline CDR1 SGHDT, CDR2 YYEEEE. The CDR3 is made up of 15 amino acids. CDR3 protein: CASSFGTDSNQPQHF.

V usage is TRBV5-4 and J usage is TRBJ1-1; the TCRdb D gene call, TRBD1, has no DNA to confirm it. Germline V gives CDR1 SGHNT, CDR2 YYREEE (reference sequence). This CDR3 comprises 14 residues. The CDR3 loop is CASSRTGGWTEAFF. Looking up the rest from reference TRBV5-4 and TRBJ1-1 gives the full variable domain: ETGVTQSPTHLIKTRGQQVTLRCSSQSGHNTVSWYQQALGQGPQFIFQYYREEENGRGNFPPRFSGLQFPNYSSELNVNALELDDSALYLCASSRTGGWTEAFFGQGTRLTVV.

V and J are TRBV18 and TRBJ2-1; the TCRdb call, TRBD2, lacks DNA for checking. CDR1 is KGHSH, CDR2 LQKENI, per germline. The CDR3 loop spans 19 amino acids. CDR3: CASSPPFGLAGSSYNEQFF. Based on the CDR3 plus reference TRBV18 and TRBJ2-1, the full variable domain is NAGVMQNPRHLVRRRGQEARLRCSPMKGHSHVYWYRQLPEEGLKFMVYLQKENIIDESGMPKERFSAEFPKEGPSILRIQQVVRGDSAAYFCASSPPFGLAGSSYNEQFFGPGTRLTVL.

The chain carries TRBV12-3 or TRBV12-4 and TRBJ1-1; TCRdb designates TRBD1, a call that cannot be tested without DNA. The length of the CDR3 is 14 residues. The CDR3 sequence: CASSSPGHNTEAFF.